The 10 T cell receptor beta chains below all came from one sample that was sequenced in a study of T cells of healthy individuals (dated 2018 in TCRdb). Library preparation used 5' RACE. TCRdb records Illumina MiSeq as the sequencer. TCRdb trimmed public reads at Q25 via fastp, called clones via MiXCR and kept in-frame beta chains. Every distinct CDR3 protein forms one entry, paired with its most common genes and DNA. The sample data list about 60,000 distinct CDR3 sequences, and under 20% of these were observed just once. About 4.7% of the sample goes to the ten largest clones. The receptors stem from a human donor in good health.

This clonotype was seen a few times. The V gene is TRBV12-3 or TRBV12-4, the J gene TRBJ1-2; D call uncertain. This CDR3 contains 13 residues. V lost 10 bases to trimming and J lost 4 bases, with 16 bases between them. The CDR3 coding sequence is TGTGCCATCACCCCGGTATCCGTCTATGGCTACACCTTC. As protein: CAITPVSVYGYTF.

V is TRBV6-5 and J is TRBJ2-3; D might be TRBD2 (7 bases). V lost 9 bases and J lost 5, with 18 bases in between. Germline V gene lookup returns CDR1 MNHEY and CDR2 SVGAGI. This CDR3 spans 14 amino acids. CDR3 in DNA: TGTGCCAGTGGTAGGGGGGGGCGCAGAGATACGCAGTATTTT. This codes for CASGRGGRRDTQYF.

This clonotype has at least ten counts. The CDR3 region is CSASSLDESYNEQFF. CDR3 sequence (DNA): TGCAGTGCTAGTTCTTTAGATGAGTCCTACAATGAGCAGTTCTTC. The chain links TRBV20-1 to TRBJ2-1, with D uncertain. The V and J ends lost 3 bases and 1 base respectively, with 13 bases between them. Germline CDR1 DFQATT, CDR2 SNEGSKA (reference sequence). The CDR3 totals 15 residues.

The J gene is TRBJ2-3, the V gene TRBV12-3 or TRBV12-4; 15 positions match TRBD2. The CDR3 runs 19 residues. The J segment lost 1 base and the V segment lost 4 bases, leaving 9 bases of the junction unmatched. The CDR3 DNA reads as TGTGCCAGCAGTTCGCCCAGGGGACTAGCGGGGGGAGGCACAGATACGCAGTATTTT. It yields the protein CASSSPRGLAGGGTDTQYF.

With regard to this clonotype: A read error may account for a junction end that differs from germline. This CDR3 is CASTQTGGDQPKHF. In nucleotides, the CDR3 is TGTGCCAGCACCCAAACGGGAGGGGATCAGCCCAAGCATTTT. The V gene is TRBV12-3 or TRBV12-4, the J gene TRBJ1-5; TRBD1 might be the D (5 bases). There are 14 residues in the CDR3.

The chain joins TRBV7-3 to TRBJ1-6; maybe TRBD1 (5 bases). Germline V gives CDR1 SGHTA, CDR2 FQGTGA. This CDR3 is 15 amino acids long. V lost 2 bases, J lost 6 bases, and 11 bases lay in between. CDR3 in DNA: TGTGCCAGCAGCTTAGGAGGGGCCGGTAATTCACCCCTCCACTTT. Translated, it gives CASSLGGAGNSPLHF.

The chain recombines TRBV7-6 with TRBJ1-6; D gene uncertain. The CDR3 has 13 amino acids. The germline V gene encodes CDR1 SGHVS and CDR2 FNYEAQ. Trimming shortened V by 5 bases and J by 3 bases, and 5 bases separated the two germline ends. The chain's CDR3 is CASSPLYNSPLHF. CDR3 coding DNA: TGTGCCAGCAGCCCCCTCTATAATTCACCCCTCCACTTT.

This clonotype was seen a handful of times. The CDR3 bases are TGCAGTGCTGAATCCCCTAGCGGGGGGGCCATAAATACGCAGTATTTT. This gives the protein CSAESPSGGAINTQYF. The chain couples TRBV20-1 to TRBJ2-3, with 12 bases lining up with TRBD2. The V gene end was trimmed by 5 bases and the J gene end by 7 bases; junction bases not matched to a gene: 13. The CDR3 length is 16 residues. In germline, CDR1 is DFQATT, CDR2 SNEGSKA (reference sequence).

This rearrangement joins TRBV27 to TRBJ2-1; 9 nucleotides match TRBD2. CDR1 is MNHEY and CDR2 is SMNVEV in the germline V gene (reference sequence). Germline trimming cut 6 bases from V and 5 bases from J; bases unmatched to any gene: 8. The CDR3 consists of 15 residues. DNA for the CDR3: TGTGCCAGCAGCTCGGGGGCTAGCGGGAACAATGAGCAGTTCTTC. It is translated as CASSSGASGNNEQFF.

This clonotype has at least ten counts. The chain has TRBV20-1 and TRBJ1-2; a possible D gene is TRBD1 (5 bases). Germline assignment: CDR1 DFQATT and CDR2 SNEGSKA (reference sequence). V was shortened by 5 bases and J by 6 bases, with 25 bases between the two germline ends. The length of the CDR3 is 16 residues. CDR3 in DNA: TGCAGTGCTTTCCTACCCCTGGTGAGGGGTACGGATGGCTACACCTTC. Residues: CSAFLPLVRGTDGYTF.